The present T cell receptor (beta chain) was sequenced within a study of T cells in women clearing cervical HPV infection. Background on the study: Blood came at first lesion visit for cases, post-clearance for controls. Study-level points and caveats: CIN3+ cases had significantly higher TCR repertoire richness than controls, but evenness did not differ.

With regard to this clone: The antigen is not known.

Here immunoSEQ multiplex PCR was the method, and the copy in TCRdb shows in-frame clones only, minus some. The specimen's table records tens of thousands of clones. Sequencing was performed on blood buffy coat. The origin of this receptor is a woman between 18 and 69 years old with a cervical HPV16 infection that either progressed to CIN3+ or cleared (not recorded which).

CDR3 sequence reads: CASGTGKVYFQPQHF. The sequenced part of the CDR3 DNA is TGTGCCAGCGGGACAGGGAAAGTGTACTTTCAGCCC. The chain links TRBV6-2 or TRBV6-3 to TRBJ1-5; TRBD1 matches at 9 bases. Read sequence stops 3 residues before the CDR3 end, and the germline J gene provides the missing end. CDR1 MNHEY and CDR2 SVGEGT come from the germline V gene. The CDR3 consists of 15 residues. V shed 8 bases and J 6 bases; nucleotides not matched to a gene: 11.